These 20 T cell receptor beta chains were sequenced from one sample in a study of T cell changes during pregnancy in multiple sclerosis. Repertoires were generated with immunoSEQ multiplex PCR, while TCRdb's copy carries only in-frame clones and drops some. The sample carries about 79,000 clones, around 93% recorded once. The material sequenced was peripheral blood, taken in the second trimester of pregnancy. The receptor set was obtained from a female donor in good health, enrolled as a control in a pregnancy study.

CDR3 in amino acids: CASSSTGNYEQYF. CDR3 bases: TGTGCCAGTAGCTCAACAGGGAACTACGAGCAGTACTTC. This sequence joins TRBV19 and TRBJ2-7; possibly TRBD1 for D (6 bases). Germline assignment: CDR1 LNHDA and CDR2 SQIVND (reference sequence). This CDR3 has 13 residues. Trimming removed 6 bases from V and 3 bases from J, with 12 bases in between.

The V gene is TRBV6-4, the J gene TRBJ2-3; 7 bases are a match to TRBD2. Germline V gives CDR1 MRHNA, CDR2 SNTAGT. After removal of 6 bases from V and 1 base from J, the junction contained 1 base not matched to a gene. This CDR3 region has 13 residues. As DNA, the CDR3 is TGTGCCAGCAGAAGCGGGGGCACAGATACGCAGTATTTT. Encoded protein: CASRSGGTDTQYF.

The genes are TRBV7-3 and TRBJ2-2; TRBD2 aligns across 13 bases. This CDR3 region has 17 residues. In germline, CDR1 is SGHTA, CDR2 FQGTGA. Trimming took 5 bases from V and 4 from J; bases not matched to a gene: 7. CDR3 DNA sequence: TGTGCCAGCAGCCCATACACTAGCGGGGGGGCCACCGGGGAGCTGTTTTTT. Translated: CASSPYTSGGATGELFF.

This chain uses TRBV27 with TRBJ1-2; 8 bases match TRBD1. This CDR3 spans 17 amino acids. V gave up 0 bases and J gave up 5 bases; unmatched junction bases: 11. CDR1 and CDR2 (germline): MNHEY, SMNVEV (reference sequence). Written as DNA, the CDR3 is TGTGCCAGCAGTTTATCCGAGAGGACAGGGACCACTTATGGCTACACCTTC. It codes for CASSLSERTGTTYGYTF.

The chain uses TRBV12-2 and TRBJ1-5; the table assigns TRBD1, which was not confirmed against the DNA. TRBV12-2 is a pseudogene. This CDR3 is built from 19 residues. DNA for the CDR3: TGTGCAAGTCGCTTCCCATTGCGTGACAGGGAGTTTAGGAATCAGCCCCAGCATTTT. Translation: CASRFPLRDREFRNQPQHF.

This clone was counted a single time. The CDR3 DNA is TGTGCCAGCAGTGACGAACACATCAACGAAGCGGGGGGGGGCAATGAGCAGTTCTTC. Translation: CASSDEHINEAGGGNEQFF. J is TRBJ2-1 and V is TRBV6-4, with 10 bases that match TRBD2. With 2 bases clipped from V and 6 bases from J, the junction kept 16 bases outside the gene matches. Germline CDR1 and CDR2: MRHNA and SNTAGT. The CDR3 is 19 residues long.

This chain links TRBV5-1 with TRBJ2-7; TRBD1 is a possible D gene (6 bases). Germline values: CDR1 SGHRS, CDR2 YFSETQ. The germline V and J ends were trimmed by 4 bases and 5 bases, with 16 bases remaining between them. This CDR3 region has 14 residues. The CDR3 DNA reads TGCGCCAGCAGCCCTTTGAGGGGGAACGACGAGCAGTACTTC. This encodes CASSPLRGNDEQYF.

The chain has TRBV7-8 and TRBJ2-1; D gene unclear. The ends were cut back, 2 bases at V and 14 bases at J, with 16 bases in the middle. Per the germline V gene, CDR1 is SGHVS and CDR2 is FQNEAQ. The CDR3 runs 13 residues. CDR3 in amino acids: CASSLRSGQVKFF. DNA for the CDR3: TGTGCCAGCAGCTTAAGGTCTGGGCAGGTCAAGTTCTTC.

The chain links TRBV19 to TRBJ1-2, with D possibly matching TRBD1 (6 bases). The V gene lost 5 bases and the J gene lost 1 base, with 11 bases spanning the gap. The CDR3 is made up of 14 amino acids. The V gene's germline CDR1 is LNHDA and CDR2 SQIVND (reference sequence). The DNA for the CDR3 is TGTGCCAGTAGTGTCTCCAGGGGTAACTATGGCTACACCTTC. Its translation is CASSVSRGNYGYTF.

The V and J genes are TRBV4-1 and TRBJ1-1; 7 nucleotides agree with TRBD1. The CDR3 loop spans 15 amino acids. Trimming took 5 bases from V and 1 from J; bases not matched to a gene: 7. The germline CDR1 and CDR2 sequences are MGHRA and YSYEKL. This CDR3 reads CASSLPTGKNTEAFF. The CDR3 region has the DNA TGCGCCAGCAGCTTACCGACAGGGAAGAACACTGAAGCTTTCTTT.

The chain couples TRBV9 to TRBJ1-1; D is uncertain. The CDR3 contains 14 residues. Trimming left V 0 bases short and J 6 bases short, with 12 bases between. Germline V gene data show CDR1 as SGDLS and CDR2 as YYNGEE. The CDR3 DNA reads TGTGCCAGCAGCGTAGTCGGGGTTGGGGCTGAAGCTTTCTTT. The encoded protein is CASSVVGVGAEAFF.

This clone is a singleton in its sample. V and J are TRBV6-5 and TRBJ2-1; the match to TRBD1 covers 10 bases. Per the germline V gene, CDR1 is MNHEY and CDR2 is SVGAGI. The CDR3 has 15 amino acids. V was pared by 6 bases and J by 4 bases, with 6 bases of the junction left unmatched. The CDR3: CASSRDRGDYNEQFF. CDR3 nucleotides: TGTGCCAGCAGCCGGGACAGGGGCGATTACAATGAGCAGTTCTTC.

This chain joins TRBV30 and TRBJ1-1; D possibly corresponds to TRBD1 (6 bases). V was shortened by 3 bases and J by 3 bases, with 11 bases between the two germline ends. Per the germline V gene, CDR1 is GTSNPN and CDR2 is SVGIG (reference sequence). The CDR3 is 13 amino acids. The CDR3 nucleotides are TGTGCCTGGAGAGACAGGTGGGACACTGAAGCTTTCTTT. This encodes CAWRDRWDTEAFF.

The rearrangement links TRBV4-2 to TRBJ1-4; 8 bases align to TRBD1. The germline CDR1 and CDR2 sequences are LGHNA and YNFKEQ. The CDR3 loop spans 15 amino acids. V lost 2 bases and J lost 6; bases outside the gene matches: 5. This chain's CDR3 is CASSQFSTGDEKLFF. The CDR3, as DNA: TGTGCCAGCAGCCAATTTTCGACAGGGGATGAAAAACTGTTTTTT.

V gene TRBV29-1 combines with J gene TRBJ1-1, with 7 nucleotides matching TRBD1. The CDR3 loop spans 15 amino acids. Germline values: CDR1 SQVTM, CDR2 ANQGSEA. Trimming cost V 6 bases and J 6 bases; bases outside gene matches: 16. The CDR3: CSVAVPLGTVAEAFF. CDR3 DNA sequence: TGCAGCGTCGCCGTTCCCCTTGGGACAGTGGCTGAAGCTTTCTTT.

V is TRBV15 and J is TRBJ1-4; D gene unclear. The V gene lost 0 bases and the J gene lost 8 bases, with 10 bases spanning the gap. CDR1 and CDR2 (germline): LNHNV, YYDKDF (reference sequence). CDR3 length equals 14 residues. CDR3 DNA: TGTGCCACCAGCAGAGAAGAGGGAAGAGAAAAACTGTTTTTT. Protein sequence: CATSREEGREKLFF.

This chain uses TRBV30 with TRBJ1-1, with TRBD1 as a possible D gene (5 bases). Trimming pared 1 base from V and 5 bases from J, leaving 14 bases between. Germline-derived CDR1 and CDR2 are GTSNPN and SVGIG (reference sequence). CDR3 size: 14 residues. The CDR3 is CAWSGYTGVTEAFF. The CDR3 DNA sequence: TGTGCCTGGAGTGGGTATACGGGGGTAACTGAAGCTTTCTTT.

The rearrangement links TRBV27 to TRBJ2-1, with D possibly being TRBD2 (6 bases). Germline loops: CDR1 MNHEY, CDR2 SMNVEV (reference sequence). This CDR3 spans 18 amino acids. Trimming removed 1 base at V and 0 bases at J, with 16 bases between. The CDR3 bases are TGTGCCAGCAGTTTATTAACCGGTGTGGGGGGCTCCTACAATGAGCAGTTCTTC. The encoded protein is CASSLLTGVGGSYNEQFF.

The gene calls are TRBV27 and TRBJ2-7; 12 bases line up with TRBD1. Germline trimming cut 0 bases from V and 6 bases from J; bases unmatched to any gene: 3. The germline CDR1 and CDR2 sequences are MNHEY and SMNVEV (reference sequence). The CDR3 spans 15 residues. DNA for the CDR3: TGTGCCAGCAGTTTATCGGGACAGGGGGCTGGCGAGCAGTACTTC. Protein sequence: CASSLSGQGAGEQYF.

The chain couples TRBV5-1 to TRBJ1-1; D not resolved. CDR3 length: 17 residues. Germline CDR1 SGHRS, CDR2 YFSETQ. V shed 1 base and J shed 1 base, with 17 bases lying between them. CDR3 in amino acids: CASSLSYGRTSNTEAFF. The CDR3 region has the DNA TGCGCCAGCAGCTTGTCGTATGGTCGGACTTCGAACACTGAAGCTTTCTTT.